The rows below give T cell receptor beta chains drawn from one sample of a study of regulatory T cells in long-lasting Graves disease. TCRdb itself ran the multiplex PCR reads through MiXCR, one entry per CDR3 protein. The repertoire holds some 250,000 distinct CDR3 sequences, approximately 20% seen once, with around 20% in the top ten. The material was peripheral blood mononuclear cells (PBMCs), obtained at new diagnosis, from a patient treated with antithyroid drugs. These TCRs come from a female donor with Graves disease. Both conserved end residues are part of each CDR3. A D gene is named only where the DNA matches it firmly. Some rows mark clone size as missing; the rest say once, few, many or name a class of expanded clone.

D gene,J gene,clone size,V gene,CDR3 DNA,CDR3 protein
NA,TRBJ1-2,many,TRBV14,TGTGCCAGCAGCCAAGATGCACAGCTCTATGGCTACACCTTC,CASSQDAQLYGYTF
NA,TRBJ1-2,many,TRBV3-1,TGTGCCAGCAGCCAAGCTCGGGACCGGCCTAACTATGGCTACACCTTC,CASSQARDRPNYGYTF
NA,TRBJ2-7,many,TRBV10-1,TGCGCCAGCAGTGAGTCGGGCAGATCCTACGAGCAGTACTTC,CASSESGRSYEQYF
TRBD2,TRBJ2-7,many,TRBV20-1,TGCAGTGCCCAGGGGCTAGCGGGAGGTTCCGAGCAGTACTTC,CSAQGLAGGSEQYF
TRBD1,TRBJ1-4,many,TRBV6-1,TGTGCCAGCAGCCTAGGGGGACAGACTAATGAAAAACTGTTTTTT,CASSLGGQTNEKLFF
NA,TRBJ1-1,many,TRBV27,TGTGCCAGCAGTTTAACTCGGACCCCCAACACTGAAGCTTTCTTT,CASSLTRTPNTEAFF
NA,TRBJ2-1,many,TRBV7-9,TGTGCCAGCAGCTCCAGGGACTCCTACAATGAGCAGTTCTTC,CASSSRDSYNEQFF
NA,TRBJ2-5,many,TRBV19,TGTGCCAGTAGTAATGGGGGAGGCCGGGGAGGGACCCAGTACTTC,CASSNGGGRGGTQYF
NA,TRBJ1-1,many,TRBV2,TGTGCCAGCAGTGAAAGGGGCACTGAAGCTTTCTTT,CASSERGTEAFF
TRBD1,TRBJ2-2,many,TRBV9,TGTGCCAGCAGCATGGGACAGGGGGCTTACACCGGGGAGCTGTTTTTT,CASSMGQGAYTGELFF
NA,TRBJ1-2,many,TRBV29-1,TGCAGCGTTGAAGATTTAGGAGGGTTCTATGGCTACACCTTC,CSVEDLGGFYGYTF
TRBD1,TRBJ1-1,many,TRBV12-3/TRBV12-4,TGTGCCAGCAGCCGGGCCGGACAGGGGTGGACTGAAGCTTTCTTT,CASSRAGQGWTEAFF
NA,TRBJ1-1,many,TRBV29-1,TGCAGCGTTGGACAGACCAGTCGTGAAGCTTTCTTT,CSVGQTSREAFF
TRBD2,TRBJ2-1,many,TRBV20-1,TGCAGTGCTCCCGGGACTAGCGGGAGTAATGAGCAGTTCTTC,CSAPGTSGSNEQFF
NA,TRBJ1-5,many,TRBV24-1,TGTGCCACCATGCCGGGGGGAGGGTTGGATCAGCCCCAGCATTTT,CATMPGGGLDQPQHF
NA,TRBJ1-6,NA,TRBV28,TGTGCCAGCAGTTCGCCGGGACACAGAGGGGGGAGTTCACCCCTCCACTTT,CASSSPGHRGGSSPLHF
NA,TRBJ1-2,many,TRBV2,TGTGCCAGCAGTGAATCCGGGACACCATCTAACTATGGCTACACCTTC,CASSESGTPSNYGYTF
TRBD1,TRBJ2-5,many,TRBV11-2,TGTGCCAGCAGCTTAGCGTTGACAGGGTTAGAGACCCAGTACTTC,CASSLALTGLETQYF
NA,TRBJ2-5,NA,TRBV18,TGTGCCAGCTCCCAACAAAGGGACCAAGAGACCCAGTACTTC,CASSQQRDQETQYF
TRBD2,TRBJ2-1,many,TRBV7-2,TGTGCCAGCAGCCACCGGACTAGCGGGAGTGAAAGCTACAATGAGCAGTTCTTC,CASSHRTSGSESYNEQFF
NA,TRBJ1-1,NA,TRBV19,TGTGCCAGTACCGACACCGGCGGTCCTAACACTGAAGCTTTCTTT,CASTDTGGPNTEAFF
NA,TRBJ2-3,many,TRBV6-2/TRBV6-3,TGTGCCAGCAGTTACCTGGCTAGCGGCACAGATACGCAGTATTTT,CASSYLASGTDTQYF
NA,TRBJ2-1,many,TRBV18,TGTGCCAGCTCACCGGTTTCAGGGGCCTACAATGAGCAGTTCTTC,CASSPVSGAYNEQFF
TRBD1,TRBJ2-5,many,TRBV20-1,TGCAGTGCCACCGGGACAGGGGATGAGACCCAGTACTTC,CSATGTGDETQYF
NA,TRBJ2-3,many,TRBV5-4,TGTGCCAGCAGTGACCGCCCGTCTAGCACAGATACGCAGTATTTT,CASSDRPSSTDTQYF
TRBD2,TRBJ2-1,many,TRBV9,TGTGCCAGCAGCGTAGAAAGGACTAGCGGGAGTATTGATGAGCAGTTCTTC,CASSVERTSGSIDEQFF
TRBD2,TRBJ2-3,many,TRBV20-1,TGCAGTGCCGAGACTAGCGTAGGGGGCACAGATACGCAGTATTTT,CSAETSVGGTDTQYF
TRBD2,TRBJ2-3,many,TRBV20-1,TGCAGTGCTACCGACCGCGGGAGGGCCACAGATACGCAGTATTTT,CSATDRGRATDTQYF
NA,TRBJ2-1,NA,TRBV9,TGTGCCAGCAGCGTAGTAGGCTTAGGGGGTAAGCAGTTCTTC,CASSVVGLGGKQFF
TRBD2,TRBJ2-7,many,TRBV15,TGTGCCACCCAGACCGATAGACTAGCGGGAGCCCACGAGCAGTACTTC,CATQTDRLAGAHEQYF
TRBD2,TRBJ2-3,many,TRBV12-3/TRBV12-4,TGTGCCAGCAGTGATGGGACTAGCGGGAGGGAGGGAAATACGCAGTATTTT,CASSDGTSGREGNTQYF
TRBD1,TRBJ1-1,many,TRBV6-1,TGTGCCAGCAGTGAGTTAGGGGGCCCGAACACTGAAGCTTTCTTT,CASSELGGPNTEAFF
TRBD2,TRBJ2-5,many,TRBV20-1,TGCAGTGCTAGCCAAGCGGGAGGGCCGGAGACCCAGTACTTC,CSASQAGGPETQYF
TRBD2,TRBJ2-3,NA,TRBV2,TGTGCCAGCAGTGCGGGACTAGCGGGAGATGCCGATACGCAGTATTTT,CASSAGLAGDADTQYF
NA,TRBJ1-1,many,TRBV11-3,TGTGCCAGCAGCTTAGATCCACAGGGAAGGACTGAAGCTTTCTTT,CASSLDPQGRTEAFF
TRBD1,TRBJ1-2,many,TRBV12-3/TRBV12-4,TGTGCCAGCAGTTTAACCTTTGGACAGGGGGAGGACGGCTACACCTTC,CASSLTFGQGEDGYTF
NA,TRBJ2-3,many,TRBV12-3/TRBV12-4,TGTGCCAGCAGTGAATGGGGTGATGCGGGCACAGATACGCAGTATTTT,CASSEWGDAGTDTQYF
NA,TRBJ2-3,many,TRBV11-3,TGTGCCAGCAGTCCGTTCACAGATACGCAGTATTTT,CASSPFTDTQYF
NA,TRBJ2-7,NA,TRBV20-1,TGCAGTGCCGAGGGCACAGGGCGATTGGGGGAGCAGTACTTC,CSAEGTGRLGEQYF
NA,TRBJ2-1,many,TRBV20-1,TGCAGTGCTAGCCGGGACTCCACCTACAATGAGCAGTTCTTC,CSASRDSTYNEQFF
NA,TRBJ1-2,many,TRBV5-4,TGTGCCAGCAGCTTGGAGGAGAGGGATAGCTACACCTTC,CASSLEERDSYTF
TRBD1,TRBJ2-7,many,TRBV6-2/TRBV6-3,TGTGCCAGCAGCCTACACGAGGGACAGGGGGCCTACGAGCAGTACTTC,CASSLHEGQGAYEQYF
NA,TRBJ2-1,NA,TRBV25-1,TGTGCCAGCAGTGAAGGAATTTCCTACAATGAGCAGTTCTTC,CASSEGISYNEQFF
TRBD2,TRBJ2-1,few,TRBV3-1,TGTGCCAGCAGCCCCTTACCCGGGACTAGCGCTCACAATGAGCAGTTCTTC,CASSPLPGTSAHNEQFF
NA,TRBJ2-1,NA,TRBV30,TGTGCCGGAAAACAGGAGTACAATGAGCAGTTCTTC,CAGKQEYNEQFF
NA,TRBJ2-1,NA,TRBV4-2,TGTGCCAGCAGCCTGGGGGCTGATGAGCAGTTCTTC,CASSLGADEQFF
NA,TRBJ2-7,many,TRBV11-2,TGTGCCAGCAGCTTAGTGGCCCGGGGGCTTACCTACGAGCAGTACTTC,CASSLVARGLTYEQYF
NA,TRBJ1-1,many,TRBV14,TGTGCCAGCAGCCGAGAAGTTGAGGCTTTGGCCACTGAAGCTTTCTTT,CASSREVEALATEAFF
NA,TRBJ1-5,many,TRBV19,TGTGCCAGTAGTATACCGGGTGGAGGGCTGGCCCAGCATTTT,CASSIPGGGLAQHF
NA,TRBJ1-5,many,TRBV12-3/TRBV12-4,TGTGCCAGCAGTTTCACACGCCCCAGCAATCAGCCCCAGCATTTT,CASSFTRPSNQPQHF
TRBD2,TRBJ2-1,many,TRBV19,TGTGCCAGTAGTAACACTAGCGGTCGAGGGCAGTTCTTC,CASSNTSGRGQFF
TRBD1,TRBJ2-2,NA,TRBV19,TGTGCCAGTAGTATTCAGGGGGCCGCCGGGGAGCTGTTTTTT,CASSIQGAAGELFF
NA,TRBJ1-5,many,TRBV20-1,TGCAGTGCTAGTACAGGGATTTATAGCAATCAGCCCCAGCATTTT,CSASTGIYSNQPQHF
NA,TRBJ2-1,NA,TRBV7-9,TGTGCCAGCAGCGCCGAGTCAATGGGGAATGAGCAGTTCTTC,CASSAESMGNEQFF